A selection of T cell receptor beta chains follows, all from one sample in a study of blood T cell repertoires in COVID-19. Sequenced by immunoSEQ multiplex PCR; TCRdb stores in-frame clones only, minus some. The sample yields roughly 430,000 clones, over 75% seen once. The sequenced material came from PBMCs or T cells enriched from blood (not recorded which). These receptor sequences come from a woman aged 40 to 49 with acute COVID-19. Both conserved end residues are part of each CDR3.

CASSLAQGGTEAFF	TRBV7-2	TRBJ1-1
CASSPSGDYGYTF	TRBV18	TRBJ1-2
CASSPLDRGTGELFF	TRBV18	TRBJ2-2
CASSLVGQTETQYF	TRBV5-1	TRBJ2-5
CSVKGTGTDTDTQYF	TRBV29-1	TRBJ2-3
CASSPDRAREKLFF	TRBV18	TRBJ1-4
CASSFAGQETQYF	TRBV5-5	TRBJ2-5
CASSPRTTGDTEAFF	TRBV6-5	TRBJ1-1
CASSPLSGQGRSKNIQYF	TRBV18	TRBJ2-4
CASSAGGLGAGEQYF	TRBV9	TRBJ2-7
CASSLIFGTGPPGANVLTF	TRBV5-8	TRBJ2-6
CSVERGRDTEAFF	TRBV29-1	TRBJ1-1
CASSPLGTQETQYF	TRBV18	TRBJ2-5
CSASLAGGFYEQYF	TRBV20-1	TRBJ2-7
CASRKVGQLKTGELFF	TRBV5-4	TRBJ2-2